This T cell receptor (beta chain) emerged from a study of T cell changes during pregnancy in multiple sclerosis. The protocol was immunoSEQ multiplex PCR, while the TCRdb copy is restricted to in-frame clones and leaves out a portion. The profile shows 55,000 to 75,000 clones, approximately 94% of them singletons. Germline-derived CDR1 and CDR2 are MGHRA and YSYEKL. V lost 1 base to trimming and J lost 4 bases; unmatched junction nucleotides: 4. The CDR3 totals 14 residues. V and J are TRBV4-1 and TRBJ2-7; 7 bases agree with TRBD2. The sequencing here drew on CD8+ T cells from peripheral blood mononuclear cells, taken in the second trimester of pregnancy. The sequence was obtained from a female donor with multiple sclerosis, enrolled in a pregnancy study. The CDR3 reads CASSQVREGYEQYF. CDR3 DNA sequence: TGCGCCAGCAGCCAAGTCAGGGAGGGGTACGAGCAGTACTTC.